Described below is a single T cell receptor (beta chain) sequence and its context. The antigen remains undetermined. The PCR had 60 Vbeta and 13 Jbeta primers. In the original workflow: Later, 80 million or so unique TCR beta chains were counted in an analysis, and around 11 million of them were shared. TCRdb keeps only in-frame clones here, not all; method: immunoSEQ multiplex PCR. Clone size and the V and J calls come from that table; the DNA yielded D and trimming. This table has fewer than 200,000 clones, around 84% appearing once. Per germline, CDR1 SGHTA and CDR2 FQGNSA. With 5 bases clipped from V and 9 bases from J, the junction kept 13 bases outside the gene matches. CDR3 length: 16 amino acids. This entry belongs to a study of cytomegalovirus exposure and HLA in healthy donors. Study-level points and caveats: Cytomegalovirus status was reportedly diagnosed by the classifier with high specificity and sensitivity. CMV serostatus was the only immune exposure information that was available.

The sequence came from a man aged 18 to 35 in good health and CMV-seropositive. Sequenced input: PBMCs. The chain links TRBV7-2 to TRBJ2-1; 10 nucleotides match TRBD2. This CDR3 is CASSPPGLAGASEQFF. CDR3 sequence (DNA): TGTGCCAGCAGCCCCCCGGGGCTAGCGGGGGCGAGTGAGCAGTTCTTC.